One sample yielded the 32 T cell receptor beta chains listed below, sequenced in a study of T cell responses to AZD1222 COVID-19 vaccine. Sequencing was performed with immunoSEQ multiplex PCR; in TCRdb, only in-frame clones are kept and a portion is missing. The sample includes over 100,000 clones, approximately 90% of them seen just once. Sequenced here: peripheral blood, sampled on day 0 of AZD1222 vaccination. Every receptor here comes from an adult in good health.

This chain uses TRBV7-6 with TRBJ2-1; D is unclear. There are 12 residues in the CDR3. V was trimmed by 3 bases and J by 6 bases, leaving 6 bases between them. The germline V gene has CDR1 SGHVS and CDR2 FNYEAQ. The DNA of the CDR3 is TGTGCCAGCAGCTTCTTGGGCAATGAGCAGTTCTTC. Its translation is CASSFLGNEQFF.

In DNA, the CDR3 is TGTGCCAGTAGTCCCTGGAGGGGACAGGGACTGTCTGGAAACACCATATATTTT. Translating gives CASSPWRGQGLSGNTIYF. The rearrangement links TRBV19 to TRBJ1-3, with 9 bases matching TRBD1. Unmatched junction bases numbered 12, after V lost 5 bases and J lost 1 base. This CDR3 has 18 amino acids. Germline V gene lookup returns CDR1 LNHDA and CDR2 SQIVND (reference sequence).

CDR3 amino acids: CASSILGTGGRTEAFF. The CDR3 coding sequence is TGTGCCAGTAGTATTCTTGGGACAGGGGGCAGAACTGAAGCTTTCTTT. The V call is TRBV19, the J call TRBJ1-1; TRBD1 aligns across 12 bases. J was trimmed by 5 bases and V by 3 bases; bases with no gene match: 7. CDR3 length: 16 amino acids. Germline V gene data show CDR1 as LNHDA and CDR2 as SQIVND (reference sequence). The full variable domain, its missing parts supplied by reference TRBV19 and TRBJ1-1, is DGGITQSPKYLFRKEGQNVTLSCEQNLNHDAMYWYRQDPGQGLRLIYYSQIVNDFQKGDIAEGYSVSREKKESFPLTVTSAQKNPTAFYLCASSILGTGGRTEAFFGQGTRLTVV.

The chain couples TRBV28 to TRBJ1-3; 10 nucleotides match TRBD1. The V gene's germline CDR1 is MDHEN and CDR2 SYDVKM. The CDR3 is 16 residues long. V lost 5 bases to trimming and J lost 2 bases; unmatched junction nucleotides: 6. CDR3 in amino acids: CASSTRQGAAGNTIYF. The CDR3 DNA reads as TGTGCCAGCAGTACCCGACAGGGGGCTGCTGGAAACACCATATATTTT.

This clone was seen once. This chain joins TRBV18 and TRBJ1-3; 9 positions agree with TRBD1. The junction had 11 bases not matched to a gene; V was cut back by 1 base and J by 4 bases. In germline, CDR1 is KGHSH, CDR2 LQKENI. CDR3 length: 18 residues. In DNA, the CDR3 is TGTGCCAGCTCACCACTCCCCCTGACAGGGGGGCCCGGAAACACCATATATTTT. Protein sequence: CASSPLPLTGGPGNTIYF.

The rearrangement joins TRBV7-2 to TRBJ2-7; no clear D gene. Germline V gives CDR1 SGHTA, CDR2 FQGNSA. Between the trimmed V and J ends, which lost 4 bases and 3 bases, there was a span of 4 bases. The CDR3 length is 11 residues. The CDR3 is CASSSFYEQYF. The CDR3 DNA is TGTGCCAGCAGCTCTTTCTACGAGCAGTACTTC.

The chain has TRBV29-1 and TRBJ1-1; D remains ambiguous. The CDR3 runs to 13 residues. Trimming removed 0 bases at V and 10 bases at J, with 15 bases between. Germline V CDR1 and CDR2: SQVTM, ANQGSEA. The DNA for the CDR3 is TGCAGCGTTGAAGATGGGAATGGCCCCGGAGCTTTCTTT. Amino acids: CSVEDGNGPGAFF.

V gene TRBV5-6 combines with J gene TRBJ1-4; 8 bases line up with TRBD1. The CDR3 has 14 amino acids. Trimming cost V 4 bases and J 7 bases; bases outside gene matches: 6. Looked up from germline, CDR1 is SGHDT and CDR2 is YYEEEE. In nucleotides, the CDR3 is TGTGCCAGCAGCCGACAGGGGCCAGCTGAAAAACTGTTTTTT. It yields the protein CASSRQGPAEKLFF.

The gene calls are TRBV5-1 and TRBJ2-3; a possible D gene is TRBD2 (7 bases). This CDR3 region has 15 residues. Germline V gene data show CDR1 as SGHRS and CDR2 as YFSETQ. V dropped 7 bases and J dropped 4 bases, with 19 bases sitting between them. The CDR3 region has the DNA TGCGCCAGCGGCCCACTGGGGGGGGCCGCAGATACGCAGTATTTT. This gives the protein CASGPLGGAADTQYF.

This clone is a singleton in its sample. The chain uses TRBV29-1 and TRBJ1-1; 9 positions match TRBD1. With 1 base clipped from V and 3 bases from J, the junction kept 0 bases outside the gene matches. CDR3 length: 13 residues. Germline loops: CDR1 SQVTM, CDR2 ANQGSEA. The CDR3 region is CSVEGTGDTEAFF. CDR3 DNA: TGCAGCGTTGAAGGGACAGGGGACACTGAAGCTTTCTTT.

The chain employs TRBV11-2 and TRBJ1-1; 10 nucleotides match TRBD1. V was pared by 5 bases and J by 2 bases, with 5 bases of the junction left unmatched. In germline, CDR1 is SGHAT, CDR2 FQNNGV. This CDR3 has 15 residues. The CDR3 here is CASSDRDRGNTEAFF. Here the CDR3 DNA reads TGTGCCAGCAGCGACCGGGACAGGGGAAACACTGAAGCTTTCTTT.

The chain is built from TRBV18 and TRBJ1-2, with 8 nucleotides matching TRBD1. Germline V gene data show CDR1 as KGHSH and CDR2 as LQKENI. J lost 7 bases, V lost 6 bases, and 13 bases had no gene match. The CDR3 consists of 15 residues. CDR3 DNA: TGTGCCAGCTCCCAAGGGACAGGACTATGGCGTGGCTACACCTTC. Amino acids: CASSQGTGLWRGYTF.

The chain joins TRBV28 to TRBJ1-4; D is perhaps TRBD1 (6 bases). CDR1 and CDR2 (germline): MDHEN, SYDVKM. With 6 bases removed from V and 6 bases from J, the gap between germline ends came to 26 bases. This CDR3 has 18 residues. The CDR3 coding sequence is TGTGCCAGCAGCCCCTCCCGTTGGAGGGGGAGCGTGGATGAAAAACTGTTTTTT. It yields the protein CASSPSRWRGSVDEKLFF.

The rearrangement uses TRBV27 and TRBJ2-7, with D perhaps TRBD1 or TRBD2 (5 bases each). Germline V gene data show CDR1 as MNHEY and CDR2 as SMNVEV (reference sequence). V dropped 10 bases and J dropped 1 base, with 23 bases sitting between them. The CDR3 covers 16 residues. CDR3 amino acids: CATLSSPGLGSYEQYF. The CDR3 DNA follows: TGTGCCACCCTGTCCTCCCCGGGGCTTGGATCCTACGAGCAGTACTTC.

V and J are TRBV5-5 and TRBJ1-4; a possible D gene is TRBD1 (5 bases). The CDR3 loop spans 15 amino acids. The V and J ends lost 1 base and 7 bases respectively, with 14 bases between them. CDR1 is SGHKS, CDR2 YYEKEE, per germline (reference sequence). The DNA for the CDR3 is TGTGCCAGCAGCTTGCTAAGGGGCGGGGGTGAAAAACTGTTTTTT. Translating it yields CASSLLRGGGEKLFF.

The CDR3 region is CASSQEEARSAFF. The CDR3 DNA follows: TGCGCCAGCAGCCAAGAAGAGGCACGGAGTGCTTTCTTT. The rearrangement uses TRBV4-1 and TRBJ1-1, with unresolved D. Per germline, CDR1 MGHRA and CDR2 YSYEKL. V lost 0 bases and J lost 11, with 13 bases in between. CDR3 length: 13 amino acids.

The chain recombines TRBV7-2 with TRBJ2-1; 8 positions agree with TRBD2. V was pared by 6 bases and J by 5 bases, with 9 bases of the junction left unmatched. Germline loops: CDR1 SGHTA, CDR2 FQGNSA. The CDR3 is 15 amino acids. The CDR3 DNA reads TGTGCCAGCAGTTGGCGGGAGGCCCCGAACAATGAGCAGTTCTTC. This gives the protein CASSWREAPNNEQFF.

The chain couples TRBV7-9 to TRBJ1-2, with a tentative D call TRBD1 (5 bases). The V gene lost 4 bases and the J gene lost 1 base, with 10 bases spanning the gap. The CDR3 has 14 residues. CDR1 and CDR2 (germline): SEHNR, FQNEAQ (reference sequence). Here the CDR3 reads CASSWQGLNYGYTF. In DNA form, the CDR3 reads TGTGCCAGCAGCTGGCAGGGTCTTAACTATGGCTACACCTTC.

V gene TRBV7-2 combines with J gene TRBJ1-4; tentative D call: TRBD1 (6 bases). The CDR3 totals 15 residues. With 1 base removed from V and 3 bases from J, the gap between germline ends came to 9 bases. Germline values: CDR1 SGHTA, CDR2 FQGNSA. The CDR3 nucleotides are TGTGCCAGCAGCTTAGTTGCAGGGGCTAATGAAAAACTGTTTTTT. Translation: CASSLVAGANEKLFF.

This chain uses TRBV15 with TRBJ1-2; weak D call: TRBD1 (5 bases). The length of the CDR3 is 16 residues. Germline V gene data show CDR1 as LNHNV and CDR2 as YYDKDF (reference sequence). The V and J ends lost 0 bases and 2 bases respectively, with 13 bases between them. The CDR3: CATSRDTRTNNYGYTF. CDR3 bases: TGTGCCACCAGCAGAGATACTCGGACAAACAACTATGGCTACACCTTC. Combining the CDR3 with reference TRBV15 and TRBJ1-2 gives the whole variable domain DAMVIQNPRYQVTQFGKPVTLSCSQTLNHNVMYWYQQKSSQAPKLLFHYYDKDFNNEADTPDNFQSRRPNTSFCFLDIRSPGLGDTAMYLCATSRDTRTNNYGYTFGSGTRLTVV.

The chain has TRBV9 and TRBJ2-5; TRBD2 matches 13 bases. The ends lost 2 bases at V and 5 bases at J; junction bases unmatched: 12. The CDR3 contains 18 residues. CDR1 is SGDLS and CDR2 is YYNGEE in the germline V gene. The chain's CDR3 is CASSVGTSGVATGETQYF. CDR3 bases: TGTGCCAGCAGCGTCGGGACTAGCGGGGTGGCTACGGGGGAGACCCAGTACTTC.

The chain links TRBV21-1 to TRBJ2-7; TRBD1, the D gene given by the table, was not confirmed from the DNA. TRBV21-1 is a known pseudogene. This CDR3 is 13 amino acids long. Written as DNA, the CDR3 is TGTGCCAGCAGCCAGGGGGACTTCTACGAGCAGTACTTC. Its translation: CASSQGDFYEQYF.

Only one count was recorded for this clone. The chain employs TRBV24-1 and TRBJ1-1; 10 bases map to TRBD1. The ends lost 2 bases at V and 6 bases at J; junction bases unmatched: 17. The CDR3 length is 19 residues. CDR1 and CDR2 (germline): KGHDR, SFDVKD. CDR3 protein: CATSDSGTGDPDRVSEAFF. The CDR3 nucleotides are TGTGCCACCAGTGATTCCGGGACAGGGGATCCGGACAGGGTCTCTGAAGCTTTCTTT.

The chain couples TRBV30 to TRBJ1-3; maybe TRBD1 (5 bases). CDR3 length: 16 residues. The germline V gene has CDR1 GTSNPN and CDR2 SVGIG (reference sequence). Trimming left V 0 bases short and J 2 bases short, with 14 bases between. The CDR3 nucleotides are TGTGCCTGGAGTGTACCGGTCAGGGACCCTGGAAACACCATATATTTT. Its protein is CAWSVPVRDPGNTIYF.

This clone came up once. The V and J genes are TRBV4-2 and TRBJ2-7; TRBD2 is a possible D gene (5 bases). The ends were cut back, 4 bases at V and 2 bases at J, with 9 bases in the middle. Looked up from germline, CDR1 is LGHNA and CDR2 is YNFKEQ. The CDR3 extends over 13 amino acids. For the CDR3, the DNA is TGTGCCAGCAGCCCCGGGATTGCCTACGAGCAGTACTTC. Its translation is CASSPGIAYEQYF.

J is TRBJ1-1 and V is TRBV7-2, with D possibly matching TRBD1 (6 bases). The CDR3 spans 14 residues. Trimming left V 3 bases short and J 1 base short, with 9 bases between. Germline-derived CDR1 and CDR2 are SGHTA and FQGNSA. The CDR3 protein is CASSLQGTNTEAFF. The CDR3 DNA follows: TGTGCCAGCAGCTTGCAGGGGACGAACACTGAAGCTTTCTTT. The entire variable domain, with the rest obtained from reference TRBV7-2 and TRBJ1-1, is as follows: GAGVSQSPSNKVTEKGKDVELRCDPISGHTALYWYRQSLGQGLEFLIYFQGNSAPDKSGLPSDRFSAERTGGSVSTLTIQRTQQEDSAVYLCASSLQGTNTEAFFGQGTRLTVV.

The CDR3 nucleotides read TGTGTAACCGGGCCTTTGAATCAGCCCCAGCATTTT. Protein sequence: CVTGPLNQPQHF. The chain is built from TRBV28 and TRBJ1-5; no reliable D call. Germline CDR1 reads MDHEN; CDR2 reads SYDVKM. The CDR3 loop spans 12 amino acids.

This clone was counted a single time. The CDR3 is CASSKQDYEQYF. The DNA of the CDR3 is TGTGCCAGCAGTAAACAGGACTACGAGCAGTACTTC. This rearrangement joins TRBV2 to TRBJ2-7; D is perhaps TRBD1 (5 bases). Trimming shortened V by 5 bases and J by 3 bases, and 8 bases separated the two germline ends. Germline-derived CDR1 and CDR2 are SNHLY and FYNNEI. The CDR3 is 12 amino acids.

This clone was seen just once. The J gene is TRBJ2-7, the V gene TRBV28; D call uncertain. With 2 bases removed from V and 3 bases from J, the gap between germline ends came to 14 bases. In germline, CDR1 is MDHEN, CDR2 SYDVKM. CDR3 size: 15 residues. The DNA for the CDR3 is TGTGCCAGCAGTTTAATGGCAGGTGTCCACTACGAGCAGTACTTC. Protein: CASSLMAGVHYEQYF. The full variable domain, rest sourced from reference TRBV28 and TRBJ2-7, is DVKVTQSSRYLVKRTGEKVFLECVQDMDHENMFWYRQDPGLGLRLIYFSYDVKMKEKGDIPEGYSVSREKKERFSLILESASTNQTSMYLCASSLMAGVHYEQYFGPGTRLTVT.

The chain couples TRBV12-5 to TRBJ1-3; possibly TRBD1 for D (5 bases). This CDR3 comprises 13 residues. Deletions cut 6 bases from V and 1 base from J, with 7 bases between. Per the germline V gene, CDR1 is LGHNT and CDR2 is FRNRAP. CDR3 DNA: TGTGCTAGTGGCGCAGGGTCTGGAAACACCATATATTTT. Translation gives CASGAGSGNTIYF.

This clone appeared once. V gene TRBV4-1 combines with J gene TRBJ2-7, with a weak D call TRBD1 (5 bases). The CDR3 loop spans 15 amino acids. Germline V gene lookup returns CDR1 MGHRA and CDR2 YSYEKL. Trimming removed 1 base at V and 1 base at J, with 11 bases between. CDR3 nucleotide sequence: TGCGCCAGCAGCCAAGTTTTGGGGCCTTCCTACGAGCAGTACTTC. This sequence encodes CASSQVLGPSYEQYF.

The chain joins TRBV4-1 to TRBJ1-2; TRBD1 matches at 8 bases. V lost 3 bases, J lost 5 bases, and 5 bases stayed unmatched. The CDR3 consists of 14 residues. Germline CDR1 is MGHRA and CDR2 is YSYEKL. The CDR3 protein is CASSQQGAEYGYTF. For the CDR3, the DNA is TGCGCCAGCAGCCAGCAGGGGGCTGAGTATGGCTACACCTTC.